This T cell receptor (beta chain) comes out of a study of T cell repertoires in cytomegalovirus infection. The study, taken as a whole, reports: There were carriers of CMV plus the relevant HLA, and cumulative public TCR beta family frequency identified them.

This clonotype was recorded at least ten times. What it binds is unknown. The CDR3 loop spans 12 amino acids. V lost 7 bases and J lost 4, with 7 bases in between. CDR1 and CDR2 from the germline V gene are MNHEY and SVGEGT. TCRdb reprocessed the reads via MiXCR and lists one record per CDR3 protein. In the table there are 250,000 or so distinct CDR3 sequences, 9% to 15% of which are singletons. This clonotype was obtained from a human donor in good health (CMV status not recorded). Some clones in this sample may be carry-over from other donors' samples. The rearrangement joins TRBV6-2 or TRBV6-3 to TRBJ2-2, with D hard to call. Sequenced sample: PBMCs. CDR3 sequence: CASKAVTGELFF. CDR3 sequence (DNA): TGTGCCAGCAAGGCGGTCACCGGGGAGCTGTTTTTT.